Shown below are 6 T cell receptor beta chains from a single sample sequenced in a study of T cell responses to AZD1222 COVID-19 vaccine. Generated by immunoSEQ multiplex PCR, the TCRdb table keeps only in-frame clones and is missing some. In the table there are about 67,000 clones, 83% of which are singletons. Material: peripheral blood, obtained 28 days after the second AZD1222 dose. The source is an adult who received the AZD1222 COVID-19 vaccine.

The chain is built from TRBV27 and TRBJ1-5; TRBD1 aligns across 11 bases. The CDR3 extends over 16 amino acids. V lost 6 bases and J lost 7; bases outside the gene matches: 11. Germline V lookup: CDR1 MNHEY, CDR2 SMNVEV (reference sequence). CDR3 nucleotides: TGTGCCAGCAGAAAAGAGGGGACAGGGGGTGTGCAGCCCCAGCATTTT. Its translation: CASRKEGTGGVQPQHF.

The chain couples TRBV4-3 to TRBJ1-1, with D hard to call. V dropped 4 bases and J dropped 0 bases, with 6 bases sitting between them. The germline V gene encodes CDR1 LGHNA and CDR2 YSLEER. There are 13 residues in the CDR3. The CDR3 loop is CASSPTMNTEAFF. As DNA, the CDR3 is TGCGCCAGCAGCCCGACAATGAACACTGAAGCTTTCTTT.

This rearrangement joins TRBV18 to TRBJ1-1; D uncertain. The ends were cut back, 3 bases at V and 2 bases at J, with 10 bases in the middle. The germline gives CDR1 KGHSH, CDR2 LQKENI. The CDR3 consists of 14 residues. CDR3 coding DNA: TGTGCCAGCTCACCCTGGGCGGATAACACTGAAGCTTTCTTT. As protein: CASSPWADNTEAFF.

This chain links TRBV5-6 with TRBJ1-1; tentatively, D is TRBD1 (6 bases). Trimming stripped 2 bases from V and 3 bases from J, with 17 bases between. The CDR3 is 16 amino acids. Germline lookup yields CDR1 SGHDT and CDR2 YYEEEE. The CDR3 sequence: CASSFWGLGSDTEAFF. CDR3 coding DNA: TGTGCCAGCAGCTTTTGGGGGCTAGGGTCGGACACTGAAGCTTTCTTT.

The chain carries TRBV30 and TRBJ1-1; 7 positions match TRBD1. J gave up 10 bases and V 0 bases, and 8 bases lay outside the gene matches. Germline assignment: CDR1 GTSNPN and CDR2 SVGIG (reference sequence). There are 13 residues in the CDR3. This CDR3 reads CAWSVRGLSAAFF. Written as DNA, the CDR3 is TGTGCCTGGAGTGTAAGGGGGCTAAGTGCAGCTTTCTTT.

In DNA form, the CDR3 reads TGCGCCAGCGGCAGACGGTCAGTGTGGGAGACCCAGTACTTC. This codes for CASGRRSVWETQYF. The chain is built from TRBV5-1 and TRBJ2-5; unclear D gene. The germline CDR1 and CDR2 sequences are SGHRS and YFSETQ. The V end lost 7 bases, the J end lost 5 bases, and 18 bases lay between the germline ends. This CDR3 has 14 amino acids.